The 19 T cell receptor beta chains reported below all come from one sample, sequenced in a study of blood T cell repertoires in COVID-19. TCRdb's table, derived via immunoSEQ multiplex PCR, lists solely in-frame clones and lacks some. Of about 300,000 clones in the sample, 80% to 90% were seen once. The sequenced sample was peripheral blood. The receptor set was obtained from a woman in her thirties or forties who had recovered from COVID-19.

This clone was seen ten or more times. V and J are TRBV11-3 and TRBJ1-3; weak D call: TRBD1 (5 bases). Trimming took off 4 bases at V and 8 bases at J, with 12 bases between the two ends. Looked up from germline, CDR1 is SGHNT and CDR2 is YENEEA. The CDR3 is 13 amino acids. The CDR3, as DNA: TGTGCCAGCAGCTCAGAGCGGGGCGACACCATATATTTT. It yields the protein CASSSERGDTIYF.

The chain couples TRBV11-2 to TRBJ2-2, with TRBD2 matching 9 bases. Germline CDR1 is SGHAT and CDR2 is FQNNGV. The CDR3 covers 17 residues. V lost 5 bases, J lost 7 bases, and 14 bases stayed unmatched. CDR3 sequence (DNA): TGTGCCAGCAGCCTAAGACTAGCGGCGGGATTGGGCGGGGAGCTGTTTTTT. This encodes CASSLRLAAGLGGELFF. Looking up the rest from reference TRBV11-2 and TRBJ2-2 gives the full variable domain: EAGVAQSPRYKIIEKRQSVAFWCNPISGHATLYWYQQILGQGPKLLIQFQNNGVVDDSQLPKDRFSAERLKGVDSTLKIQPAKLEDSAVYLCASSLRLAAGLGGELFFGEGSRLTVL.

The CDR3 protein is CASSLSGTDNEKLFF. The CDR3 region has the DNA TGTGCCAGCAGCTTGTCAGGGACAGATAATGAAAAACTGTTTTTT. The V and J genes are TRBV5-4 and TRBJ1-4; 7 bases are a match to TRBD1. Per germline, CDR1 SGHNT and CDR2 YYREEE (reference sequence). V dropped 1 base and J dropped 4; count of bases not matched to a gene: 4. The CDR3 sequence is 15 residues long.

Comment on this clone: Other nucleotide sequences from this sample produce the same CDR3. V usage is TRBV7-9 and J usage is TRBJ2-3, with 10 bases lining up with TRBD1. J gave up 0 bases and V 5 bases, and 2 bases lay outside the gene matches. This CDR3 has 15 amino acids. Germline lookup yields CDR1 SEHNR and CDR2 FQNEAQ (reference sequence). CDR3 sequence reads: CASSLGQGSTDTQYF. In nucleotides, the CDR3 is TGTGCCAGCAGCCTGGGACAGGGGAGCACAGATACGCAGTATTTT.

This chain links TRBV5-8 with TRBJ1-6, with 7 bases fitting TRBD1. Germline V gene lookup returns CDR1 SGHTS and CDR2 YDEGEE. The junction had 7 bases not matched to a gene; V was cut back by 2 bases and J by 11 bases. The CDR3 totals 14 residues. CDR3: CASSLAGGRTPLHF. CDR3 nucleotide sequence: TGTGCCAGCAGCTTAGCAGGGGGAAGGACACCCCTCCACTTT.

The chain employs TRBV9 and TRBJ2-1, with 7 bases fitting TRBD1. Germline V gene data show CDR1 as SGDLS and CDR2 as YYNGEE. The length of the CDR3 is 15 residues. The junction had 4 bases not matched to a gene; V was cut back by 4 bases and J by 0 bases. The CDR3 DNA is TGTGCCAGCAGCACGACAGGGCTCTCCTACAATGAGCAGTTCTTC. Its translation: CASSTTGLSYNEQFF.

CDR3 DNA: TGTGCCAGCAGATACGGGAACCAAGAGACCCAGTACTTC. Translation: CASRYGNQETQYF. The chain has TRBV2 and TRBJ2-5, with D perhaps TRBD2 (5 bases). The germline V gene has CDR1 SNHLY and CDR2 FYNNEI. The CDR3 has 13 residues. V was trimmed by 6 bases and J by 0 bases, leaving 8 bases between them.

This chain connects TRBV4-3 to TRBJ1-6; D is ambiguous. Trimming pared 0 bases from V and 2 bases from J, leaving 8 bases between. CDR1 is LGHNA and CDR2 is YSLEER in the germline V gene. The CDR3 is made up of 16 amino acids. CDR3 loop: CASSQDRSTYNSPLHF. The CDR3 nucleotides read TGCGCCAGCAGCCAAGATCGGAGTACCTATAATTCACCCCTCCACTTT.

The chain combines TRBV19 with TRBJ2-2, with a weak D call TRBD2 (6 bases). Germline-derived CDR1 and CDR2 are LNHDA and SQIVND (reference sequence). Trimming shortened V by 7 bases and J by 9 bases, and 15 bases separated the two germline ends. This CDR3 is built from 13 residues. CDR3 sequence (DNA): TGTGCCAGTAAGGCGGAGGCGGGGCGGGAGCTGTTTTTT. Protein: CASKAEAGRELFF. Combining the CDR3 with reference TRBV19 and TRBJ2-2 gives the whole variable domain DGGITQSPKYLFRKEGQNVTLSCEQNLNHDAMYWYRQDPGQGLRLIYYSQIVNDFQKGDIAEGYSVSREKKESFPLTVTSAQKNPTAFYLCASKAEAGRELFFGEGSRLTVL.

This chain links TRBV5-1 with TRBJ2-1, with 9 bases matching TRBD2. Trimming took 7 bases from V and 5 from J; bases not matched to a gene: 4. Per the germline V gene, CDR1 is SGHRS and CDR2 is YFSETQ. The CDR3 extends over 13 amino acids. CDR3 residues: CASSSGVNNEQFF. For the CDR3, the DNA is TGCGCCAGCTCTAGCGGGGTTAACAATGAGCAGTTCTTC.

This sequence joins TRBV19 and TRBJ2-1; 10 nucleotides match TRBD2. The CDR3 extends over 16 amino acids. Germline V gene lookup returns CDR1 LNHDA and CDR2 SQIVND (reference sequence). With 6 bases clipped from V and 3 bases from J, the junction kept 8 bases outside the gene matches. The CDR3 loop is CASSPRAGGDYNEQFF. CDR3 in DNA: TGTGCCAGTAGCCCCCGAGCGGGGGGGGACTACAATGAGCAGTTCTTC.

V is TRBV6-5 and J is TRBJ1-4; 10 bases agree with TRBD1. The CDR3 runs to 14 residues. Losses at the gene ends were 6 bases for V and 5 bases for J; bases not matched to a gene: 3. Germline CDR1 reads MNHEY; CDR2 reads SVGAGI. CDR3 amino acids: CASRPGQGNEKLFF. The CDR3 bases are TGTGCCAGCAGGCCGGGACAGGGGAATGAAAAACTGTTTTTT.

The chain links TRBV28 to TRBJ1-4, with 8 bases matching TRBD1. The V segment lost 4 bases and the J segment 3 bases; nucleotides outside the gene matches: 7. In germline, CDR1 is MDHEN, CDR2 SYDVKM. The CDR3 has 16 residues. CDR3 region: CASSSPQGAANEKLFF. The CDR3 nucleotides are TGTGCCAGCAGTTCCCCCCAGGGGGCGGCTAATGAAAAACTGTTTTTT.

The CDR3 sequence: CATGLIISEQFF. DNA for the CDR3: TGTGCCACGGGACTAATTATTAGTGAGCAGTTCTTC. The rearrangement links TRBV2 to TRBJ2-1; 7 bases align to TRBD2. With 10 bases clipped from V and 9 bases from J, the junction kept 9 bases outside the gene matches. The CDR3 is 12 amino acids. CDR1 and CDR2 from the germline V gene are SNHLY and FYNNEI. The full variable domain, its missing parts supplied by reference TRBV2 and TRBJ2-1, is EPEVTQTPSHQVTQMGQEVILRCVPISNHLYFYWYRQILGQKVEFLVSFYNNEISEKSEIFDDQFSVERPDGSNFTLKIRSTKLEDSAMYFCATGLIISEQFFGPGTRLTVL.

The genes are TRBV3-1 (or the pseudogene TRBV3-2) and TRBJ2-7; D might be TRBD2 (5 bases). The CDR3 runs 12 residues. The V end lost 3 bases, the J end lost 6 bases, and 9 bases lay between the germline ends. Germline V gene sequence: CDR1 LGHDT, CDR2 YNNKEL (reference sequence). The CDR3: CASSHARGEQYF. Here the CDR3 DNA reads TGTGCCAGCAGCCATGCCCGGGGCGAGCAGTACTTC.

The chain combines TRBV7-3 with TRBJ1-4; the match to TRBD1 covers 9 bases. V was pared by 2 bases and J by 10 bases, with 5 bases of the junction left unmatched. This CDR3 contains 14 residues. CDR1 and CDR2 (germline): SGHTA, FQGTGA. The CDR3 sequence is CASSLEQGAGKLFF. In DNA form, the CDR3 reads TGTGCCAGCAGCTTAGAACAGGGGGCCGGAAAACTGTTTTTT.

DNA of the CDR3: TGTGCCATCAGTGCAGACAGGGGCGGGAACTCACCCCTCCACTTT. Its translation is CAISADRGGNSPLHF. The V gene is TRBV10-3, the J gene TRBJ1-6; 8 bases align to TRBD1. V was clipped by 4 bases and J by 10 bases; unmatched bases: 9. The germline gives CDR1 ENHRY, CDR2 SYGVKD. The CDR3 loop spans 15 amino acids.

The chain carries TRBV6-6 and TRBJ1-5; 10 bases line up with TRBD1. The V and J ends lost 5 bases and 2 bases, in that order; junction bases with no gene match: 6. The CDR3 is 16 amino acids. CDR1 and CDR2 (germline): MNHNY, SVGAGI (reference sequence). The CDR3 sequence is CASSTRGTGGNQPQHF. CDR3 coding DNA: TGTGCCAGCAGTACGAGAGGGACAGGGGGCAATCAGCCCCAGCATTTT.

The V call is TRBV5-6, the J call TRBJ1-3, with TRBD1 identical over 8 bases. The CDR3 is 16 amino acids. J gave up 1 base and V 4 bases, and 7 bases lay outside the gene matches. Germline V gene sequence: CDR1 SGHDT, CDR2 YYEEEE. CDR3 residues: CASSPGTGVSGNTIYF. The CDR3 DNA sequence: TGTGCCAGCAGCCCCGGGACAGGCGTTTCTGGAAACACCATATATTTT.